This entry lists 23 T cell receptor beta chains sequenced from one sample in a study of blood T cells in healthy people across ages. With a J-beta primer mix and a sample-barcoded 5' primer, a second PCR ran about 7 to 12 cycles. TCRdb passed the 5' RACE reads through MiXCR, listing each CDR3 protein once. This table has about 1 million distinct CDR3 sequences, under 55% appearing once. Sequencing was carried out using blood. Every receptor here comes from an older woman in good health.

This clonotype turned up a few times. The genes are TRBV10-3 and TRBJ2-7, with TRBD2 matching over 10 bases. V gave up 6 bases and J gave up 1 base; unmatched junction bases: 6. In germline, CDR1 is ENHRY, CDR2 SYGVKD. The CDR3 runs 15 residues. The chain's CDR3 is CAIRITSGDSYEQYF. CDR3 bases: TGTGCCATCAGAATTACTAGCGGGGATTCCTACGAGCAGTACTTC.

This clonotype was found a few times. The rearrangement uses TRBV27 and TRBJ2-7; 12 bases are a match to TRBD2. Germline CDR1 and CDR2: MNHEY and SMNVEV (reference sequence). Trimming cost V 5 bases and J 2 bases; bases outside gene matches: 4. This CDR3 is 15 amino acids long. The CDR3 protein is CASSRLAGVPYEQYF. CDR3 DNA sequence: TGTGCCAGCAGTAGACTAGCGGGAGTCCCCTACGAGCAGTACTTC.

The chain joins TRBV20-1 to TRBJ2-2, with 10 nucleotides matching TRBD2. The V gene end was trimmed by 2 bases and the J gene end by 7 bases; junction bases not matched to a gene: 7. The CDR3 consists of 15 residues. Germline-derived CDR1 and CDR2 are DFQATT and SNEGSKA (reference sequence). The CDR3 spells CSARRAGGRNGELFF. The CDR3 coding sequence is TGCAGTGCTAGACGAGCGGGAGGGCGCAACGGGGAGCTGTTTTTT.

This clonotype was recorded a few times. The chain recombines TRBV20-1 with TRBJ2-4; 9 bases fit TRBD1. The J call may be mistaken, given a closer DNA end match to TRBJ2-7. Germline CDR1 reads DFQATT; CDR2 reads SNEGSKA (reference sequence). CDR3 length: 13 residues. The DNA of the CDR3 is TGCAGTGCTATGGACAGGGGAGGCTACGAGCAGTACTTC. Encoded protein: CSAMDRGGYEQYF.

The rearrangement uses TRBV12-3 or TRBV12-4 and TRBJ2-5; 7 bases agree with TRBD1. The CDR3 sequence is 14 residues long. V lost 7 bases to trimming and J lost 1 base; unmatched junction nucleotides: 6. The chain's CDR3 is CASTFGDSQETQYF. In DNA, the CDR3 is TGTGCCAGCACCTTCGGGGACAGCCAAGAGACCCAGTACTTC.

This clonotype was counted between two and nine times. The chain couples TRBV5-1 to TRBJ1-5; TRBD1 matches at 9 bases. Looked up from germline, CDR1 is SGHRS and CDR2 is YFSETQ. The CDR3 is 14 amino acids. V dropped 4 bases and J dropped 6; count of bases not matched to a gene: 5. CDR3 coding DNA: TGCGCCAGCAGCGAGAGACAGGGGGGTCAGCCCCAGCATTTT. Translating it yields CASSERQGGQPQHF.

The J gene is TRBJ2-7, the V gene TRBV6-4; 10 bases are shared with TRBD2. The end of the DNA aligns better with TRBJ2-5, so the J call may be wrong. Germline CDR1 is MRHNA and CDR2 is SNTAGT. CDR3 size: 17 residues. CDR3 coding DNA: TGTGCCAGCAGTGACTTCCGACTAGCGGGCGCGGGAGAGACCCAGTACTTC. Translating it yields CASSDFRLAGAGETQYF.

This clonotype has a single count. A junction boundary mismatches the germline segment, possibly from a read error. The chain recombines TRBV9 with TRBJ2-7, with 11 bases matching TRBD2. This CDR3 has 15 amino acids. The V gene's germline CDR1 is SGDLS and CDR2 YYNGEE. The CDR3 sequence: CAISGTSGSSYEQYF. For the CDR3, the DNA is TGTGCCATCAGCGGAACTAGCGGGAGCTCCTACGAGCAGTACTTC.

V is TRBV12-3 or TRBV12-4 and J is TRBJ2-1; 13 positions agree with TRBD2. The length of the CDR3 is 15 residues. V shed 5 bases and J 10 bases; nucleotides not matched to a gene: 8. This CDR3 reads CASSPPGLAGLEQFF. CDR3 in DNA: TGTGCCAGCAGTCCTCCGGGACTAGCGGGGCTAGAGCAGTTCTTC.

This clonotype was seen repeatedly, ten times or more. The chain has TRBV4-2 and TRBJ2-1, with D maybe TRBD1 (6 bases). The CDR3 runs 15 residues. Germline loops: CDR1 LGHNA, CDR2 YNFKEQ. V lost 3 bases and J lost 5, with 14 bases in between. For the CDR3, the DNA is TGTGCCAGCAGCCAGGAAGGACAGACAAACAATGAGCAGTTCTTC. Protein: CASSQEGQTNNEQFF.

This CDR3 reads CASRVRDRVEDGYTF. CDR3 in DNA: TGCGCCAGCAGGGTCCGGGACAGGGTTGAAGATGGCTACACCTTC. The gene calls are TRBV10-1 and TRBJ1-2, with TRBD1 identical over 9 bases. From germline, CDR1 is WNHNN and CDR2 SYGVQD (reference sequence). Losses at the gene ends were 6 bases for V and 6 bases for J; bases not matched to a gene: 11. The CDR3 has 15 residues.

The chain carries TRBV6-2 or TRBV6-3 and TRBJ2-2; D is unclear. The germline gives CDR1 MNHEY, CDR2 SVGEGT. The CDR3 is 14 residues long. Trimming pared 7 bases from V and 6 bases from J, leaving 15 bases between. In DNA form, the CDR3 reads TGTGCCAGCAAACGGCAGAAAGAGGCCGGGGAGCTGTTTTTT. Translated: CASKRQKEAGELFF.

CDR3 region: CSASPDYLLEQYF. Written as DNA, the CDR3 is TGCAGTGCTAGTCCGGACTACCTTTTAGAGCAGTACTTC. J is TRBJ2-7 and V is TRBV20-1; perhaps TRBD2 as D (6 bases). V was cut by 3 bases and J by 7 bases, with 16 bases left in between. CDR1 DFQATT and CDR2 SNEGSKA come from the germline V gene (reference sequence). The CDR3 is 13 amino acids.

J is TRBJ2-5 and V is TRBV3-1, with 7 bases fitting TRBD2. Trimming took 0 bases from V and 11 from J; bases not matched to a gene: 12. In germline, CDR1 is LGHDT, CDR2 YNNKEL (reference sequence). CDR3 size: 15 residues. CDR3: CASSQDPSGSGEQYF. CDR3 nucleotides: TGTGCCAGCAGCCAAGATCCTAGTGGGAGCGGGGAGCAGTACTTC.

The V and J genes are TRBV7-2 and TRBJ1-2; 7 bases map to TRBD1. This CDR3 comprises 13 residues. V lost 5 bases, J lost 6 bases, and 6 bases stayed unmatched. From germline, CDR1 is SGHTA and CDR2 FQGNSA. The CDR3 protein is CASSQDRINGYTF. CDR3 nucleotides: TGTGCCAGCAGCCAGGACAGGATTAATGGCTACACCTTC.

This clonotype was seen a handful of times. This chain connects TRBV28 to TRBJ2-3, with TRBD1 matching 9 bases. The V gene end was trimmed by 6 bases and the J gene end by 4 bases; junction bases not matched to a gene: 8. This CDR3 has 15 residues. Looked up from germline, CDR1 is MDHEN and CDR2 is SYDVKM. The CDR3: CASSHRQGGADTQYF. The CDR3 DNA sequence: TGTGCCAGCAGCCACAGACAGGGGGGCGCAGATACGCAGTATTTT.

The V call is TRBV4-2, the J call TRBJ2-5; D not resolved. Germline-derived CDR1 and CDR2 are LGHNA and YNFKEQ. The CDR3 sequence is 13 residues long. V was shortened by 5 bases and J by 3 bases, with 10 bases between the two germline ends. DNA of the CDR3: TGTGCCAGCAGCTCACACCGAAAAGAGACCCAGTACTTC. Its translation: CASSSHRKETQYF.

This clonotype appeared a few times. The rearrangement links TRBV27 to TRBJ2-7, with a tentative D call TRBD2 (6 bases). V gave up 4 bases and J gave up 1 base, with 8 bases separating them. CDR3 length equals 13 residues. Germline V gene data show CDR1 as MNHEY and CDR2 as SMNVEV (reference sequence). CDR3 DNA sequence: TGTGCCAGCAGTTGTGGGACTTCCTACGAGCAGTACTTC. Protein product: CASSCGTSYEQYF.

DNA for the CDR3: TGCGCCAGCAGCCTAGGGACTAGCGGGAAGGCTGACGAGCAGTACTTC. Encoded protein: CASSLGTSGKADEQYF. This rearrangement joins TRBV5-1 to TRBJ2-7, with 13 bases fitting TRBD2. CDR3 length: 16 amino acids. Trimming cost V 4 bases and J 5 bases; bases outside gene matches: 9. Germline values: CDR1 SGHRS, CDR2 YFSETQ.

The chain recombines TRBV14 with TRBJ2-4, with 8 positions matching TRBD2. Unmatched junction bases numbered 3, after V lost 2 bases and J lost 0 bases. The germline V gene encodes CDR1 SGHDN and CDR2 FVKESK. This CDR3 contains 16 residues. The CDR3 region is CASSQTAGVAKNIQYF. CDR3 DNA: TGTGCCAGCAGCCAAACAGCGGGGGTAGCCAAAAACATTCAGTACTTC.

The chain has TRBV9 and TRBJ2-7; TRBD2 is a possible D gene (6 bases). The CDR3 runs to 16 residues. Trimming removed 0 bases at V and 5 bases at J, with 18 bases between. Looked up from germline, CDR1 is SGDLS and CDR2 is YYNGEE. In nucleotides, the CDR3 is TGTGCCAGCAGCGTAGGGGTCGGGCGGAGGGGCCACGAGCAGTACTTC. This gives the protein CASSVGVGRRGHEQYF.

The V call is TRBV29-1, the J call TRBJ2-1; weak D call: TRBD1 (5 bases). The CDR3 runs 15 residues. Between the trimmed V and J ends, which lost 6 bases and 1 base, there was a span of 16 bases. Per the germline V gene, CDR1 is SQVTM and CDR2 is ANQGSEA. The CDR3 nucleotides are TGCAGCGTAGTACACTGGGGCCAGTCCTACAATGAGCAGTTCTTC. This encodes CSVVHWGQSYNEQFF.

This clonotype was observed a single time. This chain links TRBV6-5 with TRBJ2-2, with unresolved D. The germline V gene has CDR1 MNHEY and CDR2 SVGAGI. CDR3 length: 15 amino acids. The V end lost 5 bases, the J end lost 7 bases, and 17 bases lay between the germline ends. The DNA of the CDR3 is TGTGCCAGCAGTCCCTCCTTGGTCGGCGGCGGGGAGCTGTTTTTT. It specifies CASSPSLVGGGELFF.